This T cell receptor (beta chain) originates from a study of resident and recirculating memory T cells in vitiligo. Study summary: Each patient gave two lesional and two nonlesional epidermal shave biopsies, plus PBMCs. The samples were homogenized without cell sorting before genomic DNA extraction.

In germline, CDR1 is SGDLS, CDR2 YYNGEE. After removal of 0 bases from V and 4 bases from J, the junction contained 4 bases not matched to a gene. The CDR3 spans 15 residues. Method: immunoSEQ multiplex PCR; TCRdb's copy keeps in-frame clones and lacks some. The table includes tens of thousands of clones, around 92% detected once. No vitiligo treatment was given during the prior three months. Study results and caveats: TCR sequences were not conserved across biopsy sites or patients.

About this clone: Its antigen is not known.

The sequence was obtained from a male donor with vitiligo. The V gene is TRBV9, the J gene TRBJ1-2; 9 nucleotides agree with TRBD1. Sequencing was performed on blood. CDR3 bases: TGTGCCAGCAGCGTAGAAACAGGGGGCGGCTATGGCTACACCTTC. Protein: CASSVETGGGYGYTF.